Listed below are T cell receptor beta chains from one sample, sequenced in a study of cytomegalovirus exposure and HLA in healthy donors. Data came from immunoSEQ multiplex PCR; TCRdb stores just in-frame clones and leaves some out. The table shows more than 95,000 clones, with around 74% occurring only once. Sequencing input: PBMCs. All receptors come from a woman aged 18-35 years in good health and CMV-seronegative. CDR3s include the opening cysteine and the closing phenylalanine or tryptophan. The D gene is left open where the match is weak. Clone size appears in some rows only: once, few, many, or a class for an expanded clone.

J gene | clone size | V gene | D gene | CDR3 protein | CDR3 DNA
TRBJ1-2 | NA | TRBV28 | NA | CASSFLGGGRRGYTF | TGTGCCAGCAGTTTTCTGGGGGGAGGTCGTCGTGGCTACACCTTC
TRBJ1-1 | NA | TRBV5-1 | TRBD1 | CASSSNPGGTTEAFF | TGCGCCAGCAGCTCTAATCCAGGGGGGACCACTGAAGCTTTCTTT
TRBJ1-6 | NA | TRBV7-9 | TRBD1 | CASSPTGGSYNSPLHF | TGTGCCAGCAGCCCTACAGGGGGCTCTTATAATTCACCCCTCCACTTT
TRBJ2-7 | NA | TRBV25-1 | TRBD2 | CASSESQRGPSSYEQYF | TGTGCCAGCAGTGAATCACAGCGGGGGCCCAGCTCCTACGAGCAGTACTTC
TRBJ1-1 | NA | TRBV4-1 | NA | CASSLGLNTEAFF | TGCGCCAGCAGCCTGGGCTTGAACACTGAAGCTTTCTTT
TRBJ1-5 | NA | TRBV27 | NA | CASSSKGRVSQPQHF | TGTGCCAGCAGTAGTAAAGGGAGGGTCAGTCAGCCCCAGCATTTT
TRBJ2-3 | NA | TRBV6-5 | TRBD2 | CASSSKTSGGPNTQYF | TGTGCCAGCAGTTCCAAGACTAGCGGGGGGCCAAATACGCAGTATTTT
TRBJ2-1 | NA | TRBV5-1 | NA | CASSPGTSSYNEQFF | TGCGCCAGCAGCCCAGGGACTTCGTCCTACAATGAGCAGTTCTTC
TRBJ2-7 | NA | TRBV29-1 | NA | CSVEDSGNEQYF | TGCAGCGTTGAAGATTCAGGGAACGAGCAGTACTTC
TRBJ2-7 | NA | TRBV30 | TRBD2 | CAWRGTSGGTSLYEQYF | TGTGCCTGGAGGGGGACTAGCGGGGGGACTTCTCTCTACGAGCAGTACTTC
TRBJ1-1 | once | TRBV5-8 | TRBD1 | CASSWGTGDTEAFF | TGTGCCAGCAGCTGGGGGACAGGGGACACTGAAGCTTTCTTT
TRBJ1-1 | few | TRBV18 | NA | CASSPYRFKGNTEAFF | TGTGCCAGCTCACCATACAGGTTTAAGGGGAACACTGAAGCTTTCTTT
TRBJ1-6 | NA | TRBV30 | NA | CAWSDLSSYNSPLHF | TGTGCCTGGAGTGACCTTAGCTCCTATAATTCACCCCTCCACTTT
TRBJ1-2 | NA | TRBV7-2 | TRBD1 | CASSRDRGPGYTF | TGTGCCAGCAGCCGGGACAGGGGGCCTGGCTACACCTTC
TRBJ2-1 | NA | TRBV1 | NA | CTSSLVTRVRNEQFF | TGCACCAGCAGCCTAGTGACTAGGGTTCGGAATGAGCAGTTCTTC
TRBJ1-1 | NA | TRBV7-4 | NA | CASSLSGGNTEAFF | TGTGCCAGCAGCTTATCAGGAGGGAACACTGAAGCTTTCTTT
TRBJ1-4 | NA | TRBV4-1 | NA | CASSPATRDIREATNEKLFF | TGCGCCAGCAGCCCAGCCACCCGGGACATTCGCGAAGCAACTAATGAAAAACTGTTTTTT
TRBJ2-7 | NA | TRBV6-1 | NA | CASSDWTAYEQYF | TGTGCCAGCAGTGACTGGACAGCCTACGAGCAGTACTTC
TRBJ1-6 | few | TRBV5-6 | NA | CASSLSGPNSPLHF | TGTGCCAGCAGCTTGTCTGGCCCTAATTCACCCCTCCACTTT
TRBJ1-1 | NA | TRBV5-1 | TRBD1 | CASSLTRGQTNTEAFF | TGCGCCAGCAGCTTGACCCGGGGACAGACGAACACTGAAGCTTTCTTT
TRBJ1-1 | NA | TRBV27 | TRBD1 | CASSLSGGTEAFF | TGTGCCAGCAGCCTTTCAGGGGGTACTGAAGCTTTCTTT
TRBJ1-4 | NA | TRBV28 | TRBD1 | CASSQGVRLFF | TGTGCCAGCAGTCAGGGGGTTAGGCTGTTTTTT
TRBJ2-7 | few | TRBV7-2 | NA | CASSLVSAGQYEQYF | TGTGCCAGCAGCTTAGTCTCGGCGGGTCAGTACGAGCAGTACTTC
TRBJ2-1 | NA | TRBV4-2 | NA | CASSQRHESYNEQFF | TGTGCCAGCAGCCAGCGACACGAATCCTACAATGAGCAGTTCTTC
TRBJ1-5 | NA | TRBV28 | TRBD1 | CASTTGQERNQPQHF | TGTGCCAGCACTACCGGACAGGAGCGCAATCAGCCCCAGCATTTT
TRBJ2-6 | NA | TRBV6-5 | NA | CASSAPGSGANVLTF | TGTGCCAGCAGTGCCCCAGGGTCTGGGGCCAACGTCCTGACTTTC
TRBJ2-1 | NA | TRBV30 | NA | CAWSYQGGNEQFF | TGTGCCTGGAGTTACCAGGGGGGCAATGAGCAGTTCTTC
TRBJ2-5 | NA | TRBV4-1 | TRBD2 | CASSPDGGALETQYF | TGCGCCAGCAGCCCCGACGGGGGGGCGTTAGAGACCCAGTACTTC
TRBJ1-1 | NA | TRBV19 | NA | CASSIQASPNTEAFF | TGTGCCAGTAGTATTCAGGCATCACCGAACACTGAAGCTTTCTTT
TRBJ2-1 | few | TRBV7-9 | TRBD1 | CASSLGDRGRNEQFF | TGTGCCAGCAGCTTAGGGGACAGGGGGAGAAATGAGCAGTTCTTC
TRBJ2-7 | NA | TRBV4-1 | NA | CASSRNRESEQYF | TGCGCCAGCAGCCGTAACAGGGAGTCCGAGCAGTACTTC
TRBJ2-1 | NA | TRBV29-1 | NA | CSVKSTFPGNEQFF | TGCAGCGTTAAAAGTACCTTCCCCGGCAATGAGCAGTTCTTC
TRBJ2-5 | NA | TRBV28 | NA | CASSLGVGAGIETQYF | TGTGCCAGCAGTCTAGGCGTTGGGGCCGGTATAGAGACCCAGTACTTC
TRBJ2-7 | NA | TRBV7-6 | TRBD1 | CASSTDRGNHEQYF | TGTGCCAGCAGCACGGACAGGGGGAACCACGAGCAGTACTTC
TRBJ1-5 | NA | TRBV9 | NA | CASSVAARVRNQPQHF | TGTGCCAGCAGCGTAGCCGCCCGGGTCCGTAATCAGCCCCAGCATTTT
TRBJ1-2 | NA | TRBV2 | NA | CASRANYGYTF | TGTGCCAGCAGGGCAAACTATGGCTACACCTTC
TRBJ2-7 | few | TRBV30 | NA | CAWMDTGRQSYEQYF | TGTGCCTGGATGGATACAGGGCGCCAGTCCTACGAGCAGTACTTC
TRBJ1-3 | NA | TRBV7-2 | NA | CASREGFGSGNTIYF | TGTGCCAGCAGGGAGGGGTTCGGCTCTGGAAACACCATATATTTT
TRBJ1-2 | NA | TRBV6-5 | NA | CASRGTGNSYGYTF | TGTGCCAGCAGAGGCACAGGGAATTCCTATGGCTACACCTTC
TRBJ1-5 | NA | TRBV28 | NA | CASSLFRERDQPQHF | TGTGCCAGCAGTTTATTCAGGGAGCGGGATCAGCCCCAGCATTTT
TRBJ1-5 | NA | TRBV30 | TRBD1 | CAWSETGIGQPQHF | TGTGCCTGGAGCGAGACAGGGATCGGGCAGCCCCAGCATTTT
TRBJ1-6 | NA | TRBV30 | TRBD1 | CAWTNGLTGGDSPLHF | TGTGCCTGGACCAATGGCTTAACAGGGGGCGATTCACCCCTCCACTTT
TRBJ2-7 | once | TRBV7-6 | TRBD1 | CASSLLETGWLEQYF | TGTGCCAGCAGCTTATTAGAGACAGGGTGGCTCGAGCAGTACTTC